The following is a T cell receptor beta chain sequence with its context. Its matching antigen is unknown. The sample belongs to a study of cytomegalovirus exposure and HLA in healthy donors. Study-level findings and limits: In terms of immune exposure information, only CMV serostatus was available. V- and J-gene trimming of TCR beta was linked (in a later analysis) to a missense DCLRE1C variant.

PCR amplification relied on 60 Vbeta primers (plus 13 Jbeta primers). The table came from immunoSEQ multiplex PCR; TCRdb's copy has only in-frame clones and leaves some out. The sample yields under 75,000 clones, around 62% seen once. The CDR3 totals 14 residues. The V gene's germline CDR1 is MNHEY and CDR2 SMNVEV (reference sequence). Between the trimmed V and J ends, which lost 2 bases and 11 bases, there was a span of 13 bases. The V and J genes are TRBV27 and TRBJ1-6, with D maybe TRBD1 (6 bases). Sequences were obtained from PBMCs. The clonotype was recovered from a man between 35 and 55 years old in good health and CMV-seropositive. DNA for the CDR3: TGTGCCAGCAGTTTAGGGGGCAGGGCGACACCCCTCCACTTT. Translating gives CASSLGGRATPLHF.